Listed below are T cell receptor beta chains from one sample, sequenced in a study of OX40 agonist ivuxolimab in advanced cancers. Only in-frame clones appear in the TCRdb table, and some are missing; sequencing was by immunoSEQ multiplex PCR. The table records roughly 70,000 clones, around 85% of them present only once. The starting material was CD4+ or CD8+ T cells sorted from blood, obtained in a trial of the OX40 agonist ivuxolimab. These receptors came from an adult with an advanced solid tumor such as melanoma, head and neck, liver or kidney cancer. CDR3s include the opening cysteine and the closing phenylalanine or tryptophan. The order of the fields is J gene, clone size, V gene, D gene, CDR3 DNA, CDR3 protein. The D gene is left open where the match is weak. Not all rows give a size; the values are once, few, many and, for expanded clones, a class.

J gene: TRBJ2-7
clone size: NA
V gene: TRBV2
D gene: NA
CDR3 DNA: TGTGCCAGCAGTGAAGCGCCCCAATCCCTCTACGAGCAGTACTTC
CDR3 protein: CASSEAPQSLYEQYF

J gene: TRBJ1-5
clone size: few
V gene: TRBV9
D gene: NA
CDR3 DNA: TGTGCCAGCAGCGTAGAACCGGACAGTTCCCAGCCCCAGCATTTT
CDR3 protein: CASSVEPDSSQPQHF

J gene: TRBJ1-2
clone size: NA
V gene: TRBV15
D gene: NA
CDR3 DNA: TGTGCCACCAGCGGGACCAGGACAGCCGTCAACTATGGCTACACCTTC
CDR3 protein: CATSGTRTAVNYGYTF

J gene: TRBJ2-2
clone size: NA
V gene: TRBV15
D gene: TRBD2
CDR3 DNA: TGTGCCACCAGCAGAACCAGCGGGAGGATTAACACCGGGGAGCTGTTTTTT
CDR3 protein: CATSRTSGRINTGELFF

J gene: TRBJ1-1
clone size: NA
V gene: TRBV6-9
D gene: NA
CDR3 DNA: TGTGCCAGCAGTCCCCGAAGGGGAAACACTGAAGCTTTCTTT
CDR3 protein: CASSPRRGNTEAFF

J gene: TRBJ1-3
clone size: NA
V gene: TRBV28
D gene: NA
CDR3 DNA: TGTGCCAGCTCGCCAGTCGCTGGAAACACCATATATTTT
CDR3 protein: CASSPVAGNTIYF

J gene: TRBJ1-4
clone size: NA
V gene: TRBV5-4
D gene: NA
CDR3 DNA: TGTGCCAGCAGCCGATGGGGGGGTCAGGAAAAACTGTTTTTT
CDR3 protein: CASSRWGGQEKLFF

J gene: TRBJ1-4
clone size: NA
V gene: TRBV28
D gene: NA
CDR3 DNA: TGTGCCAGCAGTCCACCCCCGGGAGTCAATGAAAAACTGTTTTTT
CDR3 protein: CASSPPPGVNEKLFF

J gene: TRBJ2-4
clone size: NA
V gene: TRBV7-2
D gene: TRBD2
CDR3 DNA: TGTGCCAGCAGCCGATTTGGAGCGGGGGGCGCCAAAAACATTCAGTACTTC
CDR3 protein: CASSRFGAGGAKNIQYF

J gene: TRBJ1-4
clone size: NA
V gene: TRBV19
D gene: NA
CDR3 DNA: TGTGCCAGTAGTTTGGGACTGAGGAATGAAAAACTGTTTTTT
CDR3 protein: CASSLGLRNEKLFF

J gene: TRBJ1-4
clone size: NA
V gene: TRBV28
D gene: NA
CDR3 DNA: TGTGCCAGCAGTTTAAGTGTGGCAGGGGCCTTCCCTAAACTGTTTTTT
CDR3 protein: CASSLSVAGAFPKLFF

J gene: TRBJ2-7
clone size: NA
V gene: TRBV14
D gene: TRBD2
CDR3 DNA: TGTGCCAGCAGCCAAGGATTACCGGGACTAGCGGGAGTACACCGGGGAGAGCAGTACTTC
CDR3 protein: CASSQGLPGLAGVHRGEQYF

J gene: TRBJ1-5
clone size: NA
V gene: TRBV30
D gene: NA
CDR3 DNA: TGTGCCTGGGGCATTGGCTGGGGCAATCAGCCCCAGCATTTT
CDR3 protein: CAWGIGWGNQPQHF

J gene: TRBJ1-1
clone size: NA
V gene: TRBV6-1
D gene: NA
CDR3 DNA: TGTGCCAGCAGTGCCTCGACTTGGGGCGGCACTGAAGCTTTCTTT
CDR3 protein: CASSASTWGGTEAFF

J gene: TRBJ2-5
clone size: NA
V gene: TRBV7-8
D gene: NA
CDR3 DNA: TGTGCCAGCAGCCTCGAAGGCACAGTGACCCAGTACTTC
CDR3 protein: CASSLEGTVTQYF

J gene: TRBJ1-1
clone size: NA
V gene: TRBV11-1
D gene: NA
CDR3 DNA: TGTGCCAGCAGCTTCCCCCGTTTATTGGAGAACACTGAAGCTTTCTTT
CDR3 protein: CASSFPRLLENTEAFF

J gene: TRBJ2-7
clone size: NA
V gene: TRBV6-6
D gene: NA
CDR3 DNA: TGTGCCAGCAGTTACCGACATAGCTCCTACGAGCAGTACTTC
CDR3 protein: CASSYRHSSYEQYF

J gene: TRBJ1-1
clone size: once
V gene: TRBV7-8
D gene: NA
CDR3 DNA: TGTGCCAGCAGCTTAGGAAGGGACACCAGTCGAGCTTTCTTT
CDR3 protein: CASSLGRDTSRAFF

J gene: TRBJ2-5
clone size: few
V gene: TRBV27
D gene: NA
CDR3 DNA: TGTGCCAGCAGTTCCTTGTACCAAGAGACCCAGTACTTC
CDR3 protein: CASSSLYQETQYF

J gene: TRBJ2-1
clone size: once
V gene: TRBV5-1
D gene: NA
CDR3 DNA: TGCGCCAGCAGCTTGGGCTATCGATACAATGAGCAGTTCTTC
CDR3 protein: CASSLGYRYNEQFF

J gene: TRBJ1-2
clone size: NA
V gene: TRBV5-5
D gene: NA
CDR3 DNA: TGTGCCAGCAGCTTCGAGCGCAGATTCTATGGCTACACCTTC
CDR3 protein: CASSFERRFYGYTF

J gene: TRBJ2-3
clone size: NA
V gene: TRBV28
D gene: TRBD2
CDR3 DNA: TGTGCCAGCAGTAAATCCTCTAGCGGTAGCACAGATACGCAGTATTTT
CDR3 protein: CASSKSSSGSTDTQYF

J gene: TRBJ2-7
clone size: NA
V gene: TRBV18
D gene: NA
CDR3 DNA: TGTGCCAGCTCATCGGGTAGAGCCTACGAGCAGTACTTC
CDR3 protein: CASSSGRAYEQYF

J gene: TRBJ1-4
clone size: NA
V gene: TRBV6-6
D gene: NA
CDR3 DNA: TGTGCCAGCAGTTATCAGAGCGGCTGGGAAAAACTGTTTTTT
CDR3 protein: CASSYQSGWEKLFF

J gene: TRBJ2-3
clone size: NA
V gene: TRBV9
D gene: TRBD2
CDR3 DNA: TGTGCCAGCAGCCCACGTCTAGCGGGGACAGATACGCAGTATTTT
CDR3 protein: CASSPRLAGTDTQYF

J gene: TRBJ2-5
clone size: NA
V gene: TRBV7-3
D gene: TRBD2
CDR3 DNA: TGTGCCAGCAGCTCTAGCGGGAGGGCCCAAGAGACCCAGTACTTC
CDR3 protein: CASSSSGRAQETQYF

J gene: TRBJ1-1
clone size: NA
V gene: TRBV2
D gene: NA
CDR3 DNA: TGTGCCAGCAGAGTTCGAACGGACACTGAAGCTTTCTTT
CDR3 protein: CASRVRTDTEAFF

J gene: TRBJ2-1
clone size: NA
V gene: TRBV5-4
D gene: NA
CDR3 DNA: TGTGCCAGCACCAGGGGGGGTGGTGGCAATGAGCAGTTCTTC
CDR3 protein: CASTRGGGGNEQFF

J gene: TRBJ1-2
clone size: NA
V gene: TRBV7-8
D gene: NA
CDR3 DNA: TGTGCCAGCAGCTTGGGCAGGGCCTATGGCTACACCTTC
CDR3 protein: CASSLGRAYGYTF

J gene: TRBJ1-1
clone size: few
V gene: TRBV11-2
D gene: TRBD1
CDR3 DNA: TGTGCCAGCAGCGTTGACAGGGGGGGCACTGAAGCTTTCTTT
CDR3 protein: CASSVDRGGTEAFF

J gene: TRBJ2-7
clone size: NA
V gene: TRBV6-5
D gene: NA
CDR3 DNA: TGTGCCAGCAGTTACTCGACACTACATTCCTACGAGCAGTACTTC
CDR3 protein: CASSYSTLHSYEQYF

J gene: TRBJ2-1
clone size: once
V gene: TRBV4-1
D gene: NA
CDR3 DNA: TGCGCCAGCAGCCAAGACAGTGAGCAGTTCTTC
CDR3 protein: CASSQDSEQFF

J gene: TRBJ2-3
clone size: NA
V gene: TRBV11-2
D gene: TRBD2
CDR3 DNA: TGTGCCAGCAGCCCACAACTAGCGGGAGGTGGAGATACGCAGTATTTT
CDR3 protein: CASSPQLAGGGDTQYF

J gene: TRBJ2-7
clone size: NA
V gene: TRBV5-1
D gene: TRBD2
CDR3 DNA: TGCGCCAGCAGCTTGGCCACCCTAGCGGGCAACTCCTACGAGCAGTACTTC
CDR3 protein: CASSLATLAGNSYEQYF

J gene: TRBJ2-7
clone size: once
V gene: TRBV2
D gene: NA
CDR3 DNA: TGTGCCAGCAGTGAACAAGTTCCCAACGAGCAGTACTTC
CDR3 protein: CASSEQVPNEQYF

J gene: TRBJ2-5
clone size: NA
V gene: TRBV21-1
D gene: NA
CDR3 DNA: TGTGCCAGCAGCAAAGGGAGGTTTGGCAGAGCCCGCCACCAAGAGACCCAGTACTTC
CDR3 protein: CASSKGRFGRARHQETQYF

J gene: TRBJ2-7
clone size: NA
V gene: TRBV30
D gene: NA
CDR3 DNA: TGTGCCTGGAGTGTACACGGGGCGAACGAGCAGTACTTC
CDR3 protein: CAWSVHGANEQYF

J gene: TRBJ1-1
clone size: NA
V gene: TRBV5-1
D gene: NA
CDR3 DNA: TGCGCCAGCAGCTTTACTTTCATGAACACTGAAGCTTTCTTT
CDR3 protein: CASSFTFMNTEAFF

J gene: TRBJ2-1
clone size: few
V gene: TRBV28
D gene: NA
CDR3 DNA: TGTGCCAGCAGTTTAAACCCGAGTGAGCAGTTCTTC
CDR3 protein: CASSLNPSEQFF

J gene: TRBJ2-7
clone size: NA
V gene: TRBV5-1
D gene: TRBD1
CDR3 DNA: TGCGCCAGCAGCCTCGGGACAGGAGTCTCCTACGAGCAGTACTTC
CDR3 protein: CASSLGTGVSYEQYF

J gene: TRBJ1-1
clone size: few
V gene: TRBV11-1
D gene: TRBD1
CDR3 DNA: TGTGCCAGCAGCCCCCGACAGGGGATAGGGTACACTGAAGCTTTCTTT
CDR3 protein: CASSPRQGIGYTEAFF

J gene: TRBJ2-7
clone size: NA
V gene: TRBV9
D gene: NA
CDR3 DNA: TGTGCCAGCAGCGTAGGCGCAGTCATAATAGAAGAGCAGTACTTC
CDR3 protein: CASSVGAVIIEEQYF

J gene: TRBJ1-2
clone size: NA
V gene: TRBV2
D gene: NA
CDR3 DNA: TGTGCCAGCCCCGAGAGCGCCCCACGGTATGGCTACACCTTC
CDR3 protein: CASPESAPRYGYTF

J gene: TRBJ2-7
clone size: NA
V gene: TRBV5-1
D gene: TRBD1
CDR3 DNA: TGCGCCAGCAGCCCCGGGGACAGCATTCGCGAGCAGTACTTC
CDR3 protein: CASSPGDSIREQYF

J gene: TRBJ1-4
clone size: NA
V gene: TRBV30
D gene: NA
CDR3 DNA: TGTGCCTGGGAGGGGGTTAATGAAAAACTGTTTTTT
CDR3 protein: CAWEGVNEKLFF

J gene: TRBJ1-1
clone size: once
V gene: TRBV7-9
D gene: NA
CDR3 DNA: TGTGCCAGCAGCTTAGAACGGAGGAACACTGAAGCTTTCTTT
CDR3 protein: CASSLERRNTEAFF

J gene: TRBJ2-2
clone size: medium-sized
V gene: TRBV5-1
D gene: NA
CDR3 DNA: TGCGCCAGCAGCTCCGGAGGGGTAAACACCGGGGAGCTGTTTTTT
CDR3 protein: CASSSGGVNTGELFF

J gene: TRBJ1-1
clone size: NA
V gene: TRBV28
D gene: NA
CDR3 DNA: TGTGCCAGCAGAAAGACAAAGACGAACACTGAAGCTTTCTTT
CDR3 protein: CASRKTKTNTEAFF

J gene: TRBJ1-4
clone size: NA
V gene: TRBV28
D gene: NA
CDR3 DNA: TGTGCCAGCAACGGGCCTCCCTGGGAAAAACTGTTTTTT
CDR3 protein: CASNGPPWEKLFF

J gene: TRBJ2-3
clone size: NA
V gene: TRBV5-5
D gene: NA
CDR3 DNA: TGTGCTACCAGCTTGGAGATCAGCACAGATACGCAGTATTTT
CDR3 protein: CATSLEISTDTQYF

J gene: TRBJ1-2
clone size: NA
V gene: TRBV4-1
D gene: NA
CDR3 DNA: TGCGCCAGCAGCTACCTCTTTAATCCGGTTCGGGACTATGGCTACACCTTC
CDR3 protein: CASSYLFNPVRDYGYTF

J gene: TRBJ1-6
clone size: NA
V gene: TRBV7-8
D gene: NA
CDR3 DNA: TGTGCCAGCAGCTCGCTGGTCGGGGGGCGCGGGTATAATTCACCCCTCCACTTT
CDR3 protein: CASSSLVGGRGYNSPLHF